This record looks at one T cell receptor beta chain sequence and its context. CDR1 is GTSNPN and CDR2 is SVGIG in the germline V gene (reference sequence). Losses at the gene ends were 3 bases for V and 6 bases for J; bases not matched to a gene: 3. The CDR3 covers 14 residues. This record comes from a study of T cells in tumors after PD-1 blockade. Across the whole study: On average, peripheral blood gave more than 100,000 TCR templates and some 37,000 unique clonotypes.

Tumor or blood genomic DNA was sequenced, with inputs of about 616 ng to 6,004 ng. TCRdb keeps only in-frame clones here, not all; method: immunoSEQ multiplex PCR. The table has some 24,000 clones, around four fifths seen once. The chain links TRBV30 to TRBJ1-6; 9 nucleotides line up with TRBD1. This receptor was identified in a human donor with basal cell carcinoma. This material consisted of PBMCs, taken after anti-PD-1 treatment. The DNA of the CDR3 is TGTGCCTGGAGAACGACAGGGGGTAATTCACCCCTCCACTTT. The encoded protein is CAWRTTGGNSPLHF.